This T cell receptor beta chain emerged from a study of T cell changes during pregnancy in multiple sclerosis (dated by TCRdb to the late 2010s). A note on the overall study: The study looked at changes in the T cell repertoire across pregnancy in women with multiple sclerosis.

The germline V gene yields SGHTA for CDR1 and FQGNSA for CDR2. From the cysteine up to the phenylalanine, the CDR3 has a length of 15 residues. The kept DNA is CDR3 alone, 45 bases in frame from the first base. Germline trimming amounts to 2 bases on V and 7 bases on J, with 8 as the count of junction bases outside the gene matches. Libraries were constructed by the immunoSEQ multiplex PCR assay. TCRdb mirrors the immuneACCESS table, restricted to in-frame sequences. Some clones are absent from its copies; in checked studies, under half trace to an unresolved V gene, and the reason for the others is unknown. Here the sample has about 36,000 clones; 88% occur a single time. The top ten constitute about 0.58% of the sample. This clone has just one count. Its antigen target is currently unknown. The record has no base qualities; no much larger clone is one base away.

This receptor was identified in a female donor with multiple sclerosis, enrolled in a pregnancy study. The sample consisted of CD4+ T cells from peripheral blood mononuclear cells, taken in the first trimester of pregnancy. The rearranged segments are TRBV7-2 and TRBJ1-2; 9 junctional bases match TRBD1. The DNA sequence is TGTGCCAGCAGCTTATATGGGGGACAGGGATTTGGCTACACCTTC. It specifies CASSLYGGQGFGYTF. The CDR3, completed at both ends by the reference TRBV7-2 and TRBJ1-2 genes, gives the full variable domain GAGVSQSPSNKVTEKGKDVELRCDPISGHTALYWYRQSLGQGLEFLIYFQGNSAPDKSGLPSDRFSAERTGGSVSTLTIQRTQQEDSAVYLCASSLYGGQGFGYTFGSGTRLTVV.